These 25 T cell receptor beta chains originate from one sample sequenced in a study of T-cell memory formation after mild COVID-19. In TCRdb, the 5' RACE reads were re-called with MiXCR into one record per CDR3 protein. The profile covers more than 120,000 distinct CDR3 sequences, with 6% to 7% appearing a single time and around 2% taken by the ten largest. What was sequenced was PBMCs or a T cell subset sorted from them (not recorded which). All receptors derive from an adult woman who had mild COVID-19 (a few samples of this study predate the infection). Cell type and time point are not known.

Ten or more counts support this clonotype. As DNA, the CDR3 is TGTGCCAGCAGTTACTCCGCCAGAAGCAATCAGCCCCAGCATTTT. Protein: CASSYSARSNQPQHF. V is TRBV6-2 or TRBV6-3 and J is TRBJ1-5; D remains ambiguous. Trimming removed 0 bases from V and 1 base from J, with 7 bases in between. The length of the CDR3 is 15 residues. Looked up from germline, CDR1 is MNHEY and CDR2 is SVGEGT.

CDR3 amino acids: CASSYLPGNQPQHF. The CDR3 bases are TGTGCCAGCAGTTACCTCCCTGGGAATCAGCCCCAGCATTTT. J is TRBJ1-5 and V is TRBV12-3 or TRBV12-4; the D is unclear. The CDR3 spans 14 residues. Trimming removed 4 bases from V and 4 bases from J, with 11 bases in between.

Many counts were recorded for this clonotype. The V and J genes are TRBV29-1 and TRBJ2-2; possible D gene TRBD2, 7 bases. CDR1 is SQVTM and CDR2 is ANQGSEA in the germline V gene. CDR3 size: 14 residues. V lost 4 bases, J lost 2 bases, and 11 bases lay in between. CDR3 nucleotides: TGCAGCGTTGGGCGGGGGCCTAACACCGGGGAGCTGTTTTTT. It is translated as CSVGRGPNTGELFF.

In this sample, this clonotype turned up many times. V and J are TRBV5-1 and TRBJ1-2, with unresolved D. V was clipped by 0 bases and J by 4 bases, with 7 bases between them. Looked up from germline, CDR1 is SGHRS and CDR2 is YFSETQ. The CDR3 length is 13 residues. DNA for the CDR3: TGCGCCAGCAGCTTGGAAGGATCCTATGGCTACACCTTC. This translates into CASSLEGSYGYTF.

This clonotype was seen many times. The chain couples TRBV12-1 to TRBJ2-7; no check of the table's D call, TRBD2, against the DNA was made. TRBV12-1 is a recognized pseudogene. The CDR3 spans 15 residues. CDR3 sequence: CASSLRREGSYEQYF. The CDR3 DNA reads TGTGCCAGCAGCCTTAGGCGGGAGGGTTCCTACGAGCAGTACTTC.

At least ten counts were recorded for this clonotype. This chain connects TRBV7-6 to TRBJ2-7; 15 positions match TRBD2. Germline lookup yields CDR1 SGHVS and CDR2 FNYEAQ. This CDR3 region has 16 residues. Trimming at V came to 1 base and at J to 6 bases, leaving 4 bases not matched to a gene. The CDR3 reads CASSLGGLAGGGEQYF. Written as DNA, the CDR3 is TGTGCCAGCAGCTTAGGAGGACTAGCGGGAGGGGGCGAGCAGTACTTC.

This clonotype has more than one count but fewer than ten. The CDR3 region is CASSLGPRDGSPLHF. In DNA, the CDR3 is TGTGCCAGCAGCCTAGGCCCCAGGGATGGATCACCCCTCCACTTT. V is TRBV9 and J is TRBJ1-6; perhaps TRBD1 as D (5 bases). CDR1 is SGDLS, CDR2 YYNGEE, per germline. The CDR3 covers 15 residues. Between the trimmed V and J ends, which lost 4 bases and 10 bases, there was a span of 18 bases. The full variable domain, with the rest looked up from reference TRBV9 and TRBJ1-6, is DSGVTQTPKHLITATGQRVTLRCSPRSGDLSVYWYQQSLDQGLQFLIQYYNGEERAKGNILERFSAQQFPDLHSELNLSSLELGDSALYFCASSLGPRDGSPLHFGNGTRLTVT.

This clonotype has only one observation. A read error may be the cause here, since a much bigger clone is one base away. CDR3 protein: CASSLTGARNQHQHF. Written as DNA, the CDR3 is TGTGCCAGCAGTTTAACGGGGGCGCGGAATCAGCACCAGCATTTT. The V call is TRBV28, the J call TRBJ1-5; TRBD1 is a possible D gene (6 bases). The CDR3 loop spans 15 amino acids. Per germline, CDR1 MDHEN and CDR2 SYDVKM.

The CDR3 region has the DNA TGTGCCAGCAAAAGGACAGGAAACGAGCAGTACTTC. Residues: CASKRTGNEQYF. V and J are TRBV12-3 or TRBV12-4 and TRBJ2-7, with 7 bases that match TRBD1. The trim removed 7 bases at V and 5 bases at J, leaving 5 bases unmatched. This CDR3 has 12 residues.

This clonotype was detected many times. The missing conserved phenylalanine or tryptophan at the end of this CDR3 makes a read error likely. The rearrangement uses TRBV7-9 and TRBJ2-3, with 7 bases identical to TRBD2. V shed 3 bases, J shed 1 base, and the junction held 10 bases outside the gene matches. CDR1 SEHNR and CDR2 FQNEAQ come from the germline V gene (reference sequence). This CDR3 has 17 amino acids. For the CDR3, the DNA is TGTGCCAGCAGCTTGGGGCGTACCGGGAGGCGCACAGATACGCAGTATTCT. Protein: CASSLGRTGRRTDTQYS.

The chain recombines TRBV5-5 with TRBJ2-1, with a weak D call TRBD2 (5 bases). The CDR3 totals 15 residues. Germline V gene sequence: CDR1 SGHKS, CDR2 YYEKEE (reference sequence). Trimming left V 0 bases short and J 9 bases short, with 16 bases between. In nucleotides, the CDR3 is TGTGCCAGCAGCTTGGAAGTCGCCGGACTCCGTGAGCAGTTCTTC. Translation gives CASSLEVAGLREQFF.

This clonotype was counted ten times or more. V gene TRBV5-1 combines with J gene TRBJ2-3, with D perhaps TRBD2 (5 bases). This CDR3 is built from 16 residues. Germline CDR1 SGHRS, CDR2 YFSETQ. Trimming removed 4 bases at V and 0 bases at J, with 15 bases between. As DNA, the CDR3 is TGCGCCAGCAGCAAGTGGGGTCGGGGAAGCACAGATACGCAGTATTTT. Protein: CASSKWGRGSTDTQYF. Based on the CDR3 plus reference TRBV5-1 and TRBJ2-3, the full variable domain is KAGVTQTPRYLIKTRGQQVTLSCSPISGHRSVSWYQQTPGQGLQFLFEYFSETQRNKGNFPGRFSGRQFSNSRSEMNVSTLELGDSALYLCASSKWGRGSTDTQYFGPGTRLTVL.

The chain's CDR3 is CASSTNPTSGAYEQYF. The CDR3, as DNA: TGTGCCAGCTCAACTAATCCTACTAGCGGGGCTTACGAGCAGTACTTC. V gene TRBV18 combines with J gene TRBJ2-7, with 10 bases lining up with TRBD2. CDR3 length equals 16 residues. Germline V gene data show CDR1 as KGHSH and CDR2 as LQKENI. The junction had 11 bases not matched to a gene; V was cut back by 5 bases and J by 4 bases.

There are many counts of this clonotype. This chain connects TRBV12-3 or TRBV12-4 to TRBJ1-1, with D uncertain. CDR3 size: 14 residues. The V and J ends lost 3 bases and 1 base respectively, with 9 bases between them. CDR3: CASSLSSRNTEAFF. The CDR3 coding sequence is TGTGCCAGCAGTTTGAGCAGCAGGAACACTGAAGCTTTCTTT.

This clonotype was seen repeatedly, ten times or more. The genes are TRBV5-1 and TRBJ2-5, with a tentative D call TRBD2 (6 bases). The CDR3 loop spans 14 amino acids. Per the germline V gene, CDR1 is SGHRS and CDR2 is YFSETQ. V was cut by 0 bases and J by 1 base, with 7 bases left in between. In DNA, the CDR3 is TGCGCCAGCAGCTTGGGGGACTCCCAAGAGACCCAGTACTTC. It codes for CASSLGDSQETQYF.

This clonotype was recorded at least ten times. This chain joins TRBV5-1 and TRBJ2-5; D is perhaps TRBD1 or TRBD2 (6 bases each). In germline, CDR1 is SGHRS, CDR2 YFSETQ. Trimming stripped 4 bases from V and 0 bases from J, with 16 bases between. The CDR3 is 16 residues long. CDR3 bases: TGCGCCAGCAGCCAGCCAGGAGGGGGTTACCAAGAGACCCAGTACTTC. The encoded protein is CASSQPGGGYQETQYF.

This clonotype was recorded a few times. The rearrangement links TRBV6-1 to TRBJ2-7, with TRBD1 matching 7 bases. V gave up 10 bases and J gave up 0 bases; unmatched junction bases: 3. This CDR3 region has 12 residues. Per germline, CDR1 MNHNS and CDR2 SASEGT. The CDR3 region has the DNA TGTGCCACCCGGACAGGCTCCTACGAGCAGTACTTC. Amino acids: CATRTGSYEQYF.

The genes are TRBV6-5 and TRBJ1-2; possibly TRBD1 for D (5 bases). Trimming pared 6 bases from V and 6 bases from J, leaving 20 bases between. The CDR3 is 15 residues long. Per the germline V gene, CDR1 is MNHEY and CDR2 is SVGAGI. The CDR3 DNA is TGTGCCAGCAGCCTATACACCGGGACCCCTAATGGCTACACCTTC. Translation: CASSLYTGTPNGYTF.

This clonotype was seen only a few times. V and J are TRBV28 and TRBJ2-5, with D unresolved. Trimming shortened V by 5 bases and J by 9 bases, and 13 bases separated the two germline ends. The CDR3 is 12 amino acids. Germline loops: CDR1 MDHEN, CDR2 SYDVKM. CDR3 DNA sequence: TGTGCCAGCAGTAGTCCGACTGGGGCCCAGTACTTC. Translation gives CASSSPTGAQYF. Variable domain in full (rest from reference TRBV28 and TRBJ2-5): DVKVTQSSRYLVKRTGEKVFLECVQDMDHENMFWYRQDPGLGLRLIYFSYDVKMKEKGDIPEGYSVSREKKERFSLILESASTNQTSMYLCASSSPTGAQYFGPGTRLLVL.

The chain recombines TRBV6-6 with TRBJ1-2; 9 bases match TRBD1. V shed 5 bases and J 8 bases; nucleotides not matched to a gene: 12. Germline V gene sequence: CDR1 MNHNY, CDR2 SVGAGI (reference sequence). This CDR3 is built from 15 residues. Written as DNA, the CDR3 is TGTGCCAGCAGTAAACCGGACAGGGGAGCGGGGGGCTACACCTTC. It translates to CASSKPDRGAGGYTF.

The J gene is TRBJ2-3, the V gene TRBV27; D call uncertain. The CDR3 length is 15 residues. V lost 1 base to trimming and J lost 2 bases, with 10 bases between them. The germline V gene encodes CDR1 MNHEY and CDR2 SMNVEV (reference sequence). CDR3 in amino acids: CASSLLARFTDTQYF. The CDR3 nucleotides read TGTGCCAGCAGTTTATTGGCTCGTTTCACAGATACGCAGTATTTT.

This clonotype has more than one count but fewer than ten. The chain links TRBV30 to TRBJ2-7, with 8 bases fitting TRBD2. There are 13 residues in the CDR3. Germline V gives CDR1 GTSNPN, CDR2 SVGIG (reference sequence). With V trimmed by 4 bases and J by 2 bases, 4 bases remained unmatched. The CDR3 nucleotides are TGTGCCTGGAACAACGGGAGGGCCTACGAGCAGTACTTC. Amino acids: CAWNNGRAYEQYF. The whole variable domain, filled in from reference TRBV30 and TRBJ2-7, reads SQTIHQWPATLVQPVGSPLSLECTVEGTSNPNLYWYRQAAGRGLQLLFYSVGIGQISSEVPQNLSASRPQDRQFILSSKKLLLSDSGFYLCAWNNGRAYEQYFGPGTRLTVT.

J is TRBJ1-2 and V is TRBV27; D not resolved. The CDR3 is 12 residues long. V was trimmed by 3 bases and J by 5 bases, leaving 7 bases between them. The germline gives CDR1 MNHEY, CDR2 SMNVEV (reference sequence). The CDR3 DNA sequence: TGTGCCAGCAGTTTTCGAGGGTATGGCTACACCTTC. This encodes CASSFRGYGYTF.

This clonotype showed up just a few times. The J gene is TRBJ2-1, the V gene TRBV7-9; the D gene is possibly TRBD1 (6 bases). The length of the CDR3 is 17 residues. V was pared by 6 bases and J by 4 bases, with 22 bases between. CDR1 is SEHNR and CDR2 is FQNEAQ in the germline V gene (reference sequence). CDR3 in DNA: TGTGCCAGCAGTTTCTCAAAGCCTAGAGGACAGTACAATGAGCAGTTCTTC. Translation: CASSFSKPRGQYNEQFF.

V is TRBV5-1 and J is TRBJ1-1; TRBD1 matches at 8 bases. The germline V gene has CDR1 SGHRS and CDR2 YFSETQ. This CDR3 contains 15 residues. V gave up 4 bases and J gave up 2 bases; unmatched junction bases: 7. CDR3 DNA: TGCGCCAGCAGCCCCTGGACAGGGCCAAACACTGAAGCTTTCTTT. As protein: CASSPWTGPNTEAFF.